One T cell receptor beta chain is described in this entry. Its antigen is as yet unknown. Primed by a sample-barcoded 5' primer and a J-beta primer mix, a second PCR proceeded for 7 to 11 cycles. A minimum of 2.5 million CDR3-containing paired-end reads was obtained for each sample. Via MiXCR, TCRdb re-called the 5' RACE reads, giving one row per CDR3 protein. The table records about 1.4 million distinct CDR3 sequences, roughly 59% of them present only once. The data originate from a study of blood T cells in healthy people across ages. Study-level results: Getting older went along with TCR beta diversity per million T cells dropping roughly linearly.

V was trimmed by 0 bases and J by 2 bases, leaving 15 bases between them. This CDR3 region has 16 residues. Germline loops: CDR1 SGHKS, CDR2 YYEKEE (reference sequence). Donors ranged from roughly 6 to 90 years old and were healthy Caucasians in Russia. Each donor's blood draw was roughly 9.8 milliliters of peripheral blood. This receptor was taken from a man between 18 and 29 years old in good health. The V gene is TRBV5-5, the J gene TRBJ2-7; tentatively, D is TRBD1 or TRBD2 (5 bases each). The sequenced material came from blood. CDR3 DNA sequence: TGTGCCAGCAGCTTGGCGTTCGAGGGGAGACCCTACGAGCAGTACTTC. Encoded protein: CASSLAFEGRPYEQYF. The variable domain in full, completed from reference TRBV5-5 and TRBJ2-7, reads DAGVTQSPTHLIKTRGQQVTLRCSPISGHKSVSWYQQVLGQGPQFIFQYYEKEERGRGNFPDRFSARQFPNYSSELNVNALLLGDSALYLCASSLAFEGRPYEQYFGPGTRLTVT.